This is a list of T cell receptor beta chains from one sample in a study of blood T cell repertoires in COVID-19. Clones were sequenced by immunoSEQ multiplex PCR, and TCRdb holds only the in-frame ones, with some missing. The data hold 110,000 to 150,000 clones, with 87% observed a single time. What was sequenced was PBMCs or T cells enriched from blood (not recorded which). The receptors stem from a man aged 60 to 69 who had recovered from COVID-19. The CDR3 runs from the conserved cysteine through the conserved F or W. D genes are given only for firm matches. Part of the rows lack a size; the others show once, few, many or a class for expanded clones.

>TRBV9|TRBD2|TRBJ2-1|once
TGTGCCAGCAGCGTAGCTGGGACTAGCTACCATGAGCAGTTCTTC
CASSVAGTSYHEQFF
>TRBV28|NA|TRBJ1-2|NA
TGTGCCAGCAGTTTGGAGGGGTGGAACTATGGCTACACCTTC
CASSLEGWNYGYTF
>TRBV6-5|NA|TRBJ1-5|NA
TGTGCCAGCAGTTACTCGCGAAATAGCAATCAGCCCCAGCATTTT
CASSYSRNSNQPQHF
>TRBV27|NA|TRBJ1-4|NA
TGTGCCAGCTCCCCGGGAGGATCGAATGAAAAACTGTTTTTT
CASSPGGSNEKLFF
>TRBV5-1|NA|TRBJ1-1|few
TGCGCCAGCAGCCGAACAAGGAACACTGAAGCTTTCTTT
CASSRTRNTEAFF
>TRBV5-6|TRBD1|TRBJ2-2|NA
TGTGCCAGCAGCCAAAGGACAGGGGGGAACACCGGGGAGCTGTTTTTT
CASSQRTGGNTGELFF
>TRBV7-2|NA|TRBJ1-2|NA
TGTGCCAGCAGCCCATCCGTGGGGGGCTATGGCTACACCTTC
CASSPSVGGYGYTF
>TRBV7-9|NA|TRBJ1-2|once
TGTGCCAGCAGCGCCGTGGGGGATAGGGGGTCCTATGGCTACACCTTC
CASSAVGDRGSYGYTF
>TRBV19|NA|TRBJ2-1|NA
TGTGCCAGTAGTATACATCAGGGGCTGAGGGACAATGAGCAGTTCTTC
CASSIHQGLRDNEQFF
>TRBV10-2|TRBD2|TRBJ2-2|NA
TGCGCCAGCACGGGGGGGCCGGGGACCGGGGAGCTGTTTTTT
CASTGGPGTGELFF
>TRBV5-4|NA|TRBJ2-7|NA
TGTGCCAGCGGCAACAGGGACCTCTCCTACGAGCAGTACTTC
CASGNRDLSYEQYF
>TRBV18|NA|TRBJ1-2|NA
TGTGCCAGCTCACCACAGGGGCTGGATTATGGCTACACCTTC
CASSPQGLDYGYTF
>TRBV3-1/TRBV3-2|TRBD1|TRBJ1-5|NA
TGTGCCAGCAGCTCGGTGGCAGGGGGTAGCAATCAGCCCCAGCATTTT
CASSSVAGGSNQPQHF
>TRBV6-5|NA|TRBJ1-3|NA
TGTGCCAGCAGTACCCGGGGAGGACGAAACACCATATATTTT
CASSTRGGRNTIYF
>TRBV9|NA|TRBJ2-3|NA
TGTGCCAGCAGCGCCGGACTGGAACTTAGCACAGATACGCAGTATTTT
CASSAGLELSTDTQYF
>TRBV2|NA|TRBJ2-1|NA
TGTGCCAGCAGTGAGAGTGAGGAGCAGTTCTTC
CASSESEEQFF
>TRBV2|NA|TRBJ2-5|NA
TGTGCCAGCGGGATAAAAAGAGGGGAGACCCAGTACTTC
CASGIKRGETQYF
>TRBV28|TRBD1|TRBJ2-7|once
TGTGCCAGCCAAAGGGGGGACAGGGGCCCTTATCCGTACTTC
CASQRGDRGPYPYF
>TRBV5-1|NA|TRBJ1-1|NA
TGCGCCAGCAGCTCGGACGGGGTCGTGGGTACTGAAGCTTTCTTT
CASSSDGVVGTEAFF
>TRBV2|NA|TRBJ1-6|NA
TGTGCCAGCAGGGACAGTTTGGTTTCACCCCTCCACTTT
CASRDSLVSPLHF
>TRBV7-2|TRBD2|TRBJ2-2|NA
TGTGCCAGCAGCTTGGGAGCGGGGGGGGAGCTGTTTTTT
CASSLGAGGELFF